This T cell receptor (beta chain) was identified in a study of blood T cell repertoires in COVID-19. Here immunoSEQ multiplex PCR was the method, and the copy in TCRdb shows in-frame clones only, minus some. The table records about 320,000 clones, 88% of them present only once. Trimming removed 0 bases from V and 12 bases from J; junction bases left unmatched: 10. The CDR3 extends over 14 amino acids. In germline, CDR1 is SNHLY, CDR2 FYNNEI. The sample taken for sequencing was PBMCs or T cells enriched from blood (not recorded which). The TCR originated in a man younger than 45 who had recovered from COVID-19. This chain links TRBV2 with TRBJ1-1; 7 bases are a match to TRBD1. CDR3 protein: CASSEALQGQSTFF. The CDR3 DNA reads TGTGCCAGCAGTGAAGCGCTTCAGGGACAGTCGACTTTCTTT.